This T cell receptor (beta chain) originates from a study of T cell responses to AZD1222 COVID-19 vaccine. The V gene's germline CDR1 is MDHEN and CDR2 SYDVKM. The V end was cut by 6 bases, the J end by 0 bases, with 14 bases between. This CDR3 is 16 amino acids long. The protocol was immunoSEQ multiplex PCR, while the TCRdb copy is restricted to in-frame clones and leaves out a portion. The sample has some 100,000 clones, approximately 90% seen once. This TCR was recovered from an adult in good health. The rearrangement links TRBV28 to TRBJ2-2, with D unclear. Sequenced material: peripheral blood, taken on day 0 of AZD1222 vaccination. Here the CDR3 reads CASRPSGSANTGELFF. CDR3 nucleotide sequence: TGTGCCAGCAGGCCATCGGGCTCAGCGAACACCGGGGAGCTGTTTTTT. Combining the CDR3 with reference TRBV28 and TRBJ2-2 gives the whole variable domain DVKVTQSSRYLVKRTGEKVFLECVQDMDHENMFWYRQDPGLGLRLIYFSYDVKMKEKGDIPEGYSVSREKKERFSLILESASTNQTSMYLCASRPSGSANTGELFFGEGSRLTVL.